The present T cell receptor (beta chain) was sequenced within a study of CD8+ T cells in alopecia areata. Documented treatment: oral pan-JAK inhibitor, 5-10 mg twice daily. In each case, RNA was isolated and then reverse transcribed into cDNA as the sequencing template. The repertoire was sequenced with immunoSEQ multiplex PCR; TCRdb's copy has only in-frame clones and lacks some. Here the sample spans roughly 170,000 clones, roughly 61% being singletons. On this clone: Its antigen is undetermined. Other DNA sequences in the same sample also yield this CDR3.

Study-wide points: It was lesional scalp, especially alopecia totalis/universalis, that showed higher clonality than normal scalp.

Germline V lookup: CDR1 SGHRS, CDR2 YFSETQ. Trimming at V came to 0 bases and at J to 3 bases, leaving 1 base not matched to a gene. CDR3 size: 14 residues. The V and J genes are TRBV5-1 and TRBJ2-5, with 8 bases that match TRBD2. The sequence came from a human donor with alopecia areata. The sequencing used CD8+ T cells sorted from blood, collected at week 24, from a patient treated with tofacitinib. For the CDR3, the DNA is TGCGCCAGCAGCTTGGTGCGGGGGGAAGAGACCCAGTACTTC. It encodes CASSLVRGEETQYF.